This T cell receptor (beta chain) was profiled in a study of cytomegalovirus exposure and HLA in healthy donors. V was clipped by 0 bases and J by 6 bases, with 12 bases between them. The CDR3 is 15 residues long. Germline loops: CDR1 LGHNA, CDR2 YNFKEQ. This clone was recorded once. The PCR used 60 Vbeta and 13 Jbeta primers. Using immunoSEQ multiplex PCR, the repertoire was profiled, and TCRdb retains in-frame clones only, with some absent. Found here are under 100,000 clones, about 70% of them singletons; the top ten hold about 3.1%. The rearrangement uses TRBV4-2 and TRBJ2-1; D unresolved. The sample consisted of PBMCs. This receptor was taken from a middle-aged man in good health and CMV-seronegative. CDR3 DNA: TGTGCCAGCAGCCAAGACGGTAGCCTCCTCAATGAGCAGTTCTTC. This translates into CASSQDGSLLNEQFF.